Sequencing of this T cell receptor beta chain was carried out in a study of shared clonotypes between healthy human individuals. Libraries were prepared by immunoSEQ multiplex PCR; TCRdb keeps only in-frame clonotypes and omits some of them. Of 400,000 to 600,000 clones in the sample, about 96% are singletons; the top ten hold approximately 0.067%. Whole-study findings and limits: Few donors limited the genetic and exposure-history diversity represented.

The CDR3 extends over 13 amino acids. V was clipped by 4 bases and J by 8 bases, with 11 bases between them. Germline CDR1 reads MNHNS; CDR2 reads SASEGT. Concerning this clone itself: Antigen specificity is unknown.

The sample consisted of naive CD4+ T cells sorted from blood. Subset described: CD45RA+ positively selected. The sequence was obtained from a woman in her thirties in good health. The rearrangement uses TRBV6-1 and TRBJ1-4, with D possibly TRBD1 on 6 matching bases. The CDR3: CASSGGLDEKLFF. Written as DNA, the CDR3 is TGTGCCAGCAGTGGGGGGCTCGACGAAAAACTGTTTTTT.